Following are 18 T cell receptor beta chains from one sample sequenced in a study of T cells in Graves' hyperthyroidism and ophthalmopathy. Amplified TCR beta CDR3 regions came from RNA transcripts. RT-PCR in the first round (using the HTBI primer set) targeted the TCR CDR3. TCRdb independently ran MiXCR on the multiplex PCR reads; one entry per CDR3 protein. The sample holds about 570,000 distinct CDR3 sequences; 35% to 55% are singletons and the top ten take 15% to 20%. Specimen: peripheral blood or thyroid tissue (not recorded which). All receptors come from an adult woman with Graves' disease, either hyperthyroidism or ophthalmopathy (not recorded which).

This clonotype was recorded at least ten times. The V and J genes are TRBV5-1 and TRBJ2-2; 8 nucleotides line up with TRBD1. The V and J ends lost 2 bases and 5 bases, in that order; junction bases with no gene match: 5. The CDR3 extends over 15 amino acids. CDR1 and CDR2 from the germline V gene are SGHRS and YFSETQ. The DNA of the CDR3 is TGCGCCAGCAGCTTCGGGACAGGAGGTACCGGGGAGCTGTTTTTT. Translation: CASSFGTGGTGELFF.

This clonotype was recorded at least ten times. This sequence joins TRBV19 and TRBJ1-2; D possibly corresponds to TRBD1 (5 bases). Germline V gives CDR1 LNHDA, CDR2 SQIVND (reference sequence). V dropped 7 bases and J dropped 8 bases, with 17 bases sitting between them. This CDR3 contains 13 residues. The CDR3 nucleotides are TGTGCCAGTACTGTGGGACTTTCAAGAGGCTACACCTTC. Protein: CASTVGLSRGYTF.

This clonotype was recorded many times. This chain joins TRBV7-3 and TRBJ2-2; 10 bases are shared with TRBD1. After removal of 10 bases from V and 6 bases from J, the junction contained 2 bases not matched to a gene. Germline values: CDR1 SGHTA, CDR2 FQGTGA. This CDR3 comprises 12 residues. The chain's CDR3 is CATGQGAGELFF. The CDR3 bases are TGTGCCACTGGACAGGGGGCCGGGGAGCTGTTTTTT.

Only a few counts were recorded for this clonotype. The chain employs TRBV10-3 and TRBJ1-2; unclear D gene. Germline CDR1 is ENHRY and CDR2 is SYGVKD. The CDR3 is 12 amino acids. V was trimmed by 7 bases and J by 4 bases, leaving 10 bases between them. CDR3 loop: CAIIRTFYGYTF. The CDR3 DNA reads TGTGCCATCATCCGGACCTTCTATGGCTACACCTTC.

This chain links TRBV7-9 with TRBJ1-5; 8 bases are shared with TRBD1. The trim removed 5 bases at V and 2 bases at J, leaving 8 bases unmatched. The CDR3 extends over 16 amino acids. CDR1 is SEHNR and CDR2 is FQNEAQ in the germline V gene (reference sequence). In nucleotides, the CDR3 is TGTGCCAGCAGCGCCCGGGACAGGCATGGCAATCAGCCCCAGCATTTT. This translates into CASSARDRHGNQPQHF. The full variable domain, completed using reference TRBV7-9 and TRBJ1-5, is DTGVSQNPRHKITKRGQNVTFRCDPISEHNRLYWYRQTLGQGPEFLTYFQNEAQLEKSRLLSDRFSAERPKGSFSTLEIQRTEQGDSAMYLCASSARDRHGNQPQHFGDGTRLSIL.

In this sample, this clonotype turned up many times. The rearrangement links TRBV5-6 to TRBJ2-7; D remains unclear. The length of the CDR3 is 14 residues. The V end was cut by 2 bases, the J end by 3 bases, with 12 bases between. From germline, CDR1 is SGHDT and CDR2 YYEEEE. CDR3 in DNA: TGTGCCAGCAGCTTCTGGGATAGGGACTACGAGCAGTACTTC. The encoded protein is CASSFWDRDYEQYF.

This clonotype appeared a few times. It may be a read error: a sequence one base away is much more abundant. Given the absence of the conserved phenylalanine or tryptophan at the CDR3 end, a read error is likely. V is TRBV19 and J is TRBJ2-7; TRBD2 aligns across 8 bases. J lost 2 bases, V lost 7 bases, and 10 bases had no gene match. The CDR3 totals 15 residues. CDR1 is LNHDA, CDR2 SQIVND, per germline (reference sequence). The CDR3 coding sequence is TGTGCCAGTACCCCAGGGGCGGGGGGAGCCTACGAGCAGTACCTC. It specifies CASTPGAGGAYEQYL.

Here the CDR3 DNA reads TGTGCCAGCAGCCCAGAGAGGGCGGGGGATTCACCCCTCCACTTT. Translation: CASSPERAGDSPLHF. V and J are TRBV7-2 and TRBJ1-6; a weak D match, TRBD1 (5 bases). The germline V gene encodes CDR1 SGHTA and CDR2 FQGNSA. Trimming shortened V by 5 bases and J by 8 bases, and 16 bases separated the two germline ends. The CDR3 runs to 15 residues.

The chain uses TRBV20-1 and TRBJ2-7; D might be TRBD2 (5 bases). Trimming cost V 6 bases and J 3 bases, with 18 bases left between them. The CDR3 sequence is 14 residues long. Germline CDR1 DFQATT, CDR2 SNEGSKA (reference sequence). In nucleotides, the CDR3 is TGCAGTGCCAGTAGCGACCAGCTTGGCTACGAGCAGTACTTC. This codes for CSASSDQLGYEQYF.

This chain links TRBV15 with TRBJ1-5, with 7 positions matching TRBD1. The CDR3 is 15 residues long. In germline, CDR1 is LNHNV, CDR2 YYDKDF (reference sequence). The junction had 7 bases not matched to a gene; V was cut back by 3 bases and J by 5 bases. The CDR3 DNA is TGTGCCACCAGCAGCGGGGGGACAGCTTATCAGCCCCAGCATTTT. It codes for CATSSGGTAYQPQHF.

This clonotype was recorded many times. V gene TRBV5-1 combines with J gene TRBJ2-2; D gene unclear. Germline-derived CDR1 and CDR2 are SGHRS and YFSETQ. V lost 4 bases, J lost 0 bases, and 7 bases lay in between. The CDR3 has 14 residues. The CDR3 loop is CASSGLSNTGELFF. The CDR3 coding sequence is TGCGCCAGCAGCGGTTTGTCGAACACCGGGGAGCTGTTTTTT.

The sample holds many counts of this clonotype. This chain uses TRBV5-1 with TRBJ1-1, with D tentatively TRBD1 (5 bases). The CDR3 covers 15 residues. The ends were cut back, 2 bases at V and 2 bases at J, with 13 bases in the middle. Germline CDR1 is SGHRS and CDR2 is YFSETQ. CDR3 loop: CASSFQGRGNTEAFF. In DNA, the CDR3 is TGCGCCAGCAGCTTTCAGGGTCGAGGAAACACTGAAGCTTTCTTT. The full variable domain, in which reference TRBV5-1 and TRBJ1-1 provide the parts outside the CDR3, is KAGVTQTPRYLIKTRGQQVTLSCSPISGHRSVSWYQQTPGQGLQFLFEYFSETQRNKGNFPGRFSGRQFSNSRSEMNVSTLELGDSALYLCASSFQGRGNTEAFFGQGTRLTVV.

The CDR3 bases are TGTGCCAGCAGCCGTGGGACTAGCGGGCAAGAGACCCAGTACTTC. This encodes CASSRGTSGQETQYF. The gene calls are TRBV7-3 and TRBJ2-5; 12 bases fit TRBD2. Germline CDR1 reads SGHTA; CDR2 reads FQGTGA. V trimming: 5 bases; J trimming: 2 bases; junction bases outside the gene matches: 3. CDR3 length: 15 residues.

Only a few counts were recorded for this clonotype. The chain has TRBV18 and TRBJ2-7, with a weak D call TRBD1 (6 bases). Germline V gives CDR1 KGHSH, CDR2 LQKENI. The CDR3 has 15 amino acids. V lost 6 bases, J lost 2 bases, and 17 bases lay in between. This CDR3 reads CASSPGADRAYEQYF. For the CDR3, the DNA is TGTGCCAGCTCCCCAGGGGCCGACAGAGCCTACGAGCAGTACTTC. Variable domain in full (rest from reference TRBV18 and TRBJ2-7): NAGVMQNPRHLVRRRGQEARLRCSPMKGHSHVYWYRQLPEEGLKFMVYLQKENIIDESGMPKERFSAEFPKEGPSILRIQQVVRGDSAAYFCASSPGADRAYEQYFGPGTRLTVT.

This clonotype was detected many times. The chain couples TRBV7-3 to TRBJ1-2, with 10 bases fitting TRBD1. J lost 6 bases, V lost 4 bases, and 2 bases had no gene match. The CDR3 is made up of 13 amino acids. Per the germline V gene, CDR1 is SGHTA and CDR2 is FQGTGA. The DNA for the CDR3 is TGTGCCAGCAGCTCCGGGACAGGGGATGGCTACACCTTC. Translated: CASSSGTGDGYTF.

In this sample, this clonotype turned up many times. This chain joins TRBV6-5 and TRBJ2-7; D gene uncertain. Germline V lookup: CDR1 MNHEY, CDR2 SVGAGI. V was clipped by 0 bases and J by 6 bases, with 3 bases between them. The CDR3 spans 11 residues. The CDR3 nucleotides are TGTGCCAGCAGTTACTCAGCCGAGCAGTACTTC. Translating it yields CASSYSAEQYF.

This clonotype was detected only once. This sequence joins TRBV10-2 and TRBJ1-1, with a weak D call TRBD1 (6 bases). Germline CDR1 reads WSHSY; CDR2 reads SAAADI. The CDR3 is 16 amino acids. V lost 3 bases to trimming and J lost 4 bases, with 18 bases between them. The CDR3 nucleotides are TGCGCCAGCAGTGACCGCAGGGGTGGGGAGAGCACTGAAGCTTTCTTT. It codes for CASSDRRGGESTEAFF.

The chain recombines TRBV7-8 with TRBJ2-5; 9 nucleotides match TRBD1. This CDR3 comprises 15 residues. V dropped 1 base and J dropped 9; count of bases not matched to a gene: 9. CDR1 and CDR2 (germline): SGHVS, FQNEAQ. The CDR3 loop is CASSLVGGTGQPQYF. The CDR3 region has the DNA TGTGCCAGCAGCTTAGTCGGGGGGACAGGGCAGCCCCAGTACTTC.